The 24 T cell receptor beta chains presented below share a single source sample, sequenced in a study of T cell changes during pregnancy in multiple sclerosis. The protocol was immunoSEQ multiplex PCR, while the TCRdb copy is restricted to in-frame clones and leaves out a portion. The sample consists of about 66,000 clones, roughly nine tenths of them appearing once. Sequences were derived from CD8+ T cells from peripheral blood mononuclear cells, sampled before pregnancy. The receptors were gathered from a female donor with multiple sclerosis, enrolled in a pregnancy study.

This clone was seen only once. CDR3 protein: CASSLTGTNYGYTF. CDR3 nucleotide sequence: TGTGCCAGCAGCTTAACGGGAACAAACTATGGCTACACCTTC. V gene TRBV7-9 combines with J gene TRBJ1-2; unclear D gene. Germline CDR1 and CDR2: SEHNR and FQNEAQ (reference sequence). Trimming shortened V by 2 bases and J by 2 bases, and 9 bases separated the two germline ends. The length of the CDR3 is 14 residues.

The chain employs TRBV4-2 and TRBJ2-7; TRBD1 might be the D (5 bases). Deletions cut 2 bases from V and 1 base from J, with 15 bases between. The germline V gene has CDR1 LGHNA and CDR2 YNFKEQ. CDR3 length: 16 amino acids. Here the CDR3 reads CASSQKLQTGSYEQYF. CDR3 bases: TGTGCCAGCAGCCAAAAGTTACAAACAGGATCCTACGAGCAGTACTTC.

The chain recombines TRBV25-1 with TRBJ1-2; D might be TRBD1 (6 bases). The CDR3 contains 13 residues. Trimming removed 2 bases at V and 8 bases at J, with 12 bases between. Germline lookup yields CDR1 MGHDK and CDR2 SYGVNS. The CDR3 region is CASSETGYEGYTF. CDR3 sequence (DNA): TGTGCCAGCAGTGAAACAGGGTATGAGGGCTACACCTTC.

The chain is built from TRBV6-5 and TRBJ2-7, with 10 bases aligning to TRBD1. CDR1 and CDR2 from the germline V gene are MNHEY and SVGAGI. The CDR3 totals 15 residues. Losses at the gene ends were 6 bases for V and 3 bases for J; bases not matched to a gene: 8. The CDR3 nucleotides read TGTGCCAGCAGCCTAGGGACAGGGGTGAACTACGAGCAGTACTTC. It encodes CASSLGTGVNYEQYF.

This chain joins TRBV18 and TRBJ2-5; TRBD1 is a possible D gene (7 bases). The V gene lost 3 bases and the J gene lost 0 bases, with 11 bases spanning the gap. CDR1 is KGHSH and CDR2 is LQKENI in the germline V gene. The CDR3 totals 15 residues. CDR3 protein: CASSPSRGDQETQYF. Here the CDR3 DNA reads TGTGCCAGCTCACCCAGCAGGGGGGACCAAGAGACCCAGTACTTC.

This chain joins TRBV13 and TRBJ1-5, with D unclear. With 6 bases removed from V and 7 bases from J, the gap between germline ends came to 10 bases. This CDR3 has 12 amino acids. Germline V gene sequence: CDR1 PRHDT, CDR2 FYEKMQ (reference sequence). The CDR3 DNA sequence: TGTGCCAGCAGTTTGTCGGGGCAGCCCCAGCATTTT. Its protein product is CASSLSGQPQHF.

This rearrangement joins TRBV25-1 to TRBJ2-7; 9 bases are shared with TRBD1. V trimming: 6 bases; J trimming: 6 bases; junction bases outside the gene matches: 3. This CDR3 is built from 12 residues. The germline gives CDR1 MGHDK, CDR2 SYGVNS. The CDR3 DNA reads as TGTGCCAGCAGCACAGGGGGCGCCGAGCAGTACTTC. Amino acid sequence: CASSTGGAEQYF.

J is TRBJ2-6 and V is TRBV5-6; the D gene is possibly TRBD1 (6 bases). Germline V gives CDR1 SGHDT, CDR2 YYEEEE. The CDR3 loop spans 16 amino acids. Deletions cut 6 bases from V and 0 bases from J, with 13 bases between. CDR3 amino acids: CASIRGTSSGANVLTF. CDR3 sequence (DNA): TGTGCCAGCATCAGGGGTACCAGCTCTGGGGCCAACGTCCTGACTTTC.

This clone was seen a single time. The rearrangement joins TRBV15 to TRBJ2-3, with a weak D call TRBD1 (7 bases). Trimming cost V 2 bases and J 5 bases, with 32 bases left between them. CDR3 length equals 21 residues. The germline V gene has CDR1 LNHNV and CDR2 YYDKDF (reference sequence). The CDR3 bases are TGTGCCACCAGCAGACCAAACCTGGCGGGACAGACCCTCTTAACGTTAGATACGCAGTATTTT. Translating it yields CATSRPNLAGQTLLTLDTQYF.

The chain uses TRBV27 and TRBJ1-5, with 9 bases identical to TRBD1. This CDR3 is built from 14 residues. Trimming took 5 bases from V and 4 from J; bases not matched to a gene: 3. Germline-derived CDR1 and CDR2 are MNHEY and SMNVEV (reference sequence). DNA for the CDR3: TGTGCCAGCAGTATGACAGGGGGGAATCAGCCCCAGCATTTT. This codes for CASSMTGGNQPQHF.

J is TRBJ1-2 and V is TRBV5-4; 7 bases agree with TRBD1. The germline gives CDR1 SGHNT, CDR2 YYREEE (reference sequence). With V trimmed by 2 bases and J by 5 bases, 3 bases remained unmatched. The CDR3 has 13 amino acids. The CDR3 nucleotides read TGTGCCAGCAGCTTAGACAGGGAATATGGCTACACCTTC. Amino acids: CASSLDREYGYTF.

The genes are TRBV7-9 and TRBJ2-5, with 8 nucleotides matching TRBD2. With V trimmed by 4 bases and J by 3 bases, 7 bases remained unmatched. Germline CDR1 reads SEHNR; CDR2 reads FQNEAQ (reference sequence). CDR3 size: 15 residues. This CDR3 reads CASSSLAGFKETQYF. The CDR3 nucleotides are TGTGCCAGCAGCTCTCTAGCGGGTTTTAAAGAGACCCAGTACTTC.

The rearrangement links TRBV30 to TRBJ1-3, with D unclear. Per germline, CDR1 GTSNPN and CDR2 SVGIG (reference sequence). There are 15 residues in the CDR3. V lost 0 bases to trimming and J lost 6 bases, with 15 bases between them. CDR3 protein: CAWSVPAGLENTIYF. The CDR3 nucleotides read TGTGCCTGGAGTGTACCGGCAGGTCTCGAAAACACCATATATTTT. The full variable domain, with the rest looked up from reference TRBV30 and TRBJ1-3, is SQTIHQWPATLVQPVGSPLSLECTVEGTSNPNLYWYRQAAGRGLQLLFYSVGIGQISSEVPQNLSASRPQDRQFILSSKKLLLSDSGFYLCAWSVPAGLENTIYFGEGSWLTVV.

The rearrangement links TRBV15 to TRBJ1-4; perhaps TRBD1 as D (5 bases). V was cut by 0 bases and J by 8 bases, with 13 bases left in between. Germline CDR1 LNHNV, CDR2 YYDKDF (reference sequence). The CDR3 is made up of 15 amino acids. CDR3: CATSRDSGGEEKLFF. DNA for the CDR3: TGTGCCACCAGCAGAGATTCTGGGGGGGAGGAAAAACTGTTTTTT.

This sequence joins TRBV18 and TRBJ1-6; 8 bases map to TRBD1. The CDR3 is 16 amino acids. The V gene end was trimmed by 3 bases and the J gene end by 5 bases; junction bases not matched to a gene: 6. Germline V CDR1 and CDR2: KGHSH, LQKENI. The CDR3 DNA reads as TGTGCCAGCTCACCCGGGGACAGGTCGAATAATTCACCCCTCCACTTT. It yields the protein CASSPGDRSNNSPLHF.

The chain couples TRBV13 to TRBJ2-2, with 10 nucleotides matching TRBD1. CDR3 size: 15 residues. CDR1 PRHDT and CDR2 FYEKMQ come from the germline V gene (reference sequence). V lost 5 bases and J lost 5; bases outside the gene matches: 5. The CDR3 nucleotides read TGTGCCAGCAGCCCCAGGACAGGGGGTACCGGGGAGCTGTTTTTT. This gives the protein CASSPRTGGTGELFF.

V usage is TRBV5-1 and J usage is TRBJ1-2; TRBD1 agrees at 9 bases. This CDR3 has 13 residues. With 7 bases clipped from V and 3 bases from J, the junction kept 4 bases outside the gene matches. Germline V lookup: CDR1 SGHRS, CDR2 YFSETQ. The CDR3 loop reads CASGDRADYGYTF. The CDR3 DNA follows: TGCGCCAGCGGGGACAGGGCGGACTATGGCTACACCTTC.

CDR3 residues: CASSSLAGGEETQYF. CDR3 coding DNA: TGTGCCAGCAGTTCATTAGCGGGGGGGGAAGAGACCCAGTACTTC. The chain combines TRBV6-5 with TRBJ2-5, with 11 positions matching TRBD2. Germline V lookup: CDR1 MNHEY, CDR2 SVGAGI. Trimming removed 4 bases from V and 3 bases from J; junction bases left unmatched: 4. CDR3 length: 15 amino acids.

This chain connects TRBV7-9 to TRBJ2-1; 16 positions match TRBD2. The CDR3 has 18 residues. CDR1 is SEHNR and CDR2 is FQNEAQ in the germline V gene (reference sequence). Trimming removed 5 bases from V and 1 base from J; junction bases left unmatched: 5. The CDR3 protein is CASSGGLAGGQSYNEQFF. The CDR3 DNA reads as TGTGCCAGCAGCGGGGGACTAGCGGGGGGGCAGTCCTACAATGAGCAGTTCTTC.

The rearrangement joins TRBV29-1 to TRBJ1-3; perhaps TRBD1 as D (5 bases). Germline V lookup: CDR1 SQVTM, CDR2 ANQGSEA. Deletions cut 5 bases from V and 2 bases from J, with 13 bases between. This CDR3 contains 14 residues. The CDR3 region is CSVTLPGAGNTIYF. For the CDR3, the DNA is TGCAGCGTTACCCTCCCGGGGGCTGGAAACACCATATATTTT.

This rearrangement joins TRBV2 to TRBJ2-6, with D possibly matching TRBD1 (5 bases). CDR1 and CDR2 (germline): SNHLY, FYNNEI. V lost 6 bases to trimming and J lost 2 bases, with 23 bases between them. The CDR3 totals 19 residues. CDR3 DNA sequence: TGTGCCAGCAGGGACCCCAGGGTCCAACGCCCAACTGGGGCCAACGTCCTGACTTTC. As protein: CASRDPRVQRPTGANVLTF.

This rearrangement joins TRBV23-1 to TRBJ1-2, with 9 bases lining up with TRBD1. TRBV23-1 is identified as an open reading frame with a role that is uncertain. The trim removed 8 bases at V and 7 bases at J, leaving 11 bases unmatched. This CDR3 is 14 amino acids long. The CDR3 region is CASGRDRDFCGYTF. The CDR3 nucleotides read TGCGCCAGCGGAAGGGACAGGGACTTTTGTGGCTACACCTTC.

The V call is TRBV6-1, the J call TRBJ1-2, with D tentatively TRBD1 (6 bases). The V end lost 0 bases, the J end lost 4 bases, and 15 bases lay between the germline ends. The CDR3 runs 16 residues. Looked up from germline, CDR1 is MNHNS and CDR2 is SASEGT. Written as DNA, the CDR3 is TGTGCCAGCAGTGAAGCGTCAGGACAGCCAGCCTATGGCTACACCTTC. It encodes CASSEASGQPAYGYTF.

The chain recombines TRBV27 with TRBJ1-5; TRBD1 aligns across 9 bases. The CDR3 spans 16 residues. V gave up 5 bases and J gave up 3 bases; unmatched junction bases: 8. The germline gives CDR1 MNHEY, CDR2 SMNVEV (reference sequence). The chain's CDR3 is CASSPGTGMVNQPQHF. CDR3 DNA: TGTGCCAGCAGTCCCGGGACAGGGATGGTCAATCAGCCCCAGCATTTT.